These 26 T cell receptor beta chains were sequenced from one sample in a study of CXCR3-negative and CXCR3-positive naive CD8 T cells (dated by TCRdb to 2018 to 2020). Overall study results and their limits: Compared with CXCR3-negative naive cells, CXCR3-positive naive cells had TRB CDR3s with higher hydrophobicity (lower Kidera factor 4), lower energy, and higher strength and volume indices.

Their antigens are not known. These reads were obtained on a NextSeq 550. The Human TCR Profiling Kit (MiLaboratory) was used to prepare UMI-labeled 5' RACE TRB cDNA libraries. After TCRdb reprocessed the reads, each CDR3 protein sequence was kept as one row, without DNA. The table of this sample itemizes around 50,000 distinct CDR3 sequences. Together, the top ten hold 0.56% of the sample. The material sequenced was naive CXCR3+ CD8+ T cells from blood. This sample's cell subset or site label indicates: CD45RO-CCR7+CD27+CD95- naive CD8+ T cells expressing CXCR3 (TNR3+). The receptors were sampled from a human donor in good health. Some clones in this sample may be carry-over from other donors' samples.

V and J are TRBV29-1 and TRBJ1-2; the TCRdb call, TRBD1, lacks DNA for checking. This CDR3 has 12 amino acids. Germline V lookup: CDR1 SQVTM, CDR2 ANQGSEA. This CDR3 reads CSVDGRNYGYTF.

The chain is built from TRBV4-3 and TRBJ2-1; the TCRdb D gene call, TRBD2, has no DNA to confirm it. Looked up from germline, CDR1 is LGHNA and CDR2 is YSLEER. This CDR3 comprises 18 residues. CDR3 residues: CASSQGGSGGAAYNEQFF.

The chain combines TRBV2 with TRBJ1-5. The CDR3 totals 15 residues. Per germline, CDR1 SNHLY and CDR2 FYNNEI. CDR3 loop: CASSSRPYSNQPQHF.

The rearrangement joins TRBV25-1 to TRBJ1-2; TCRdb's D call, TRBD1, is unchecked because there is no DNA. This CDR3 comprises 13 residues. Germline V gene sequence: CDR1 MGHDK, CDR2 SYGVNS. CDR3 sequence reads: CASSELNRGGYTF.

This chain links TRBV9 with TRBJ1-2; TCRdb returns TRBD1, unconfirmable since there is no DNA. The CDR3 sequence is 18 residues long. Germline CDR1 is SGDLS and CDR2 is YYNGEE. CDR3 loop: CASSADPTRPGPRDGYTF.

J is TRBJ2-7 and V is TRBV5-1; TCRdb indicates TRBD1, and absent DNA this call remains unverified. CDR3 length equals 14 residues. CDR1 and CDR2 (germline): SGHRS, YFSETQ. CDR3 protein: CASTGQGISYEQYF.

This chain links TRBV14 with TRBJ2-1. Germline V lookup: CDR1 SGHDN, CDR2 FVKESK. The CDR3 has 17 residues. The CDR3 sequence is CASSQMWGFVSYNEQFF.

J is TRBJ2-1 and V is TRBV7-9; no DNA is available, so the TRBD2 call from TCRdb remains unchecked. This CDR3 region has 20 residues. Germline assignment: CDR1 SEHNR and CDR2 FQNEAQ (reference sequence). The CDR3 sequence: CASSLAEIAGGTSPAVEQFF.

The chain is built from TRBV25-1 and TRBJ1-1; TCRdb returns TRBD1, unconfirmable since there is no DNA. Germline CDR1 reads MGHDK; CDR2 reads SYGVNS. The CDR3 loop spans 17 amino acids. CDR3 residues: CASIEGTGAFMNTKAFF.

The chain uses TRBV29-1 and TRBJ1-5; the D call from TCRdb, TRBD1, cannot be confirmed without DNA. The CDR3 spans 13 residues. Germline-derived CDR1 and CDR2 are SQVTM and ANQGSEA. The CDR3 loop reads CSVGAGRNQPQHF.

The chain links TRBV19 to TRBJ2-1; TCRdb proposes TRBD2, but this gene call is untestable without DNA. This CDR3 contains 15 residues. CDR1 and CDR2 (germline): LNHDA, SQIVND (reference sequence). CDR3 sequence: CASSLASTSRDEQFF.

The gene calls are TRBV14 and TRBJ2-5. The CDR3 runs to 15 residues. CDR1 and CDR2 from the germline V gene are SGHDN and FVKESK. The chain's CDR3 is CASSQDYGPLDAQYF.

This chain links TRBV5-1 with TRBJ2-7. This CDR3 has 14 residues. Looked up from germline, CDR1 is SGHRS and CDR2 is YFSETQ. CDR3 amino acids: CASRHHPTSYEQYF.

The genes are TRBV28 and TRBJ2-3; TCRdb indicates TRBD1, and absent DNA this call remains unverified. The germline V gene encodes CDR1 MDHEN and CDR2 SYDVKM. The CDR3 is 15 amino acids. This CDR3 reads CASRRRTAHADTQYF.

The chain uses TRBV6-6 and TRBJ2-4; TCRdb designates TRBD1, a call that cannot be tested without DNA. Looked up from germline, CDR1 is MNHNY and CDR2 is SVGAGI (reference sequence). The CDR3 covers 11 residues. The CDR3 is CASTLGGIQYF.

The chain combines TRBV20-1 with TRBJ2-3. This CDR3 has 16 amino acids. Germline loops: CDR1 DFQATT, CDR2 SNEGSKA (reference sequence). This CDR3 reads CSARDILATSTDTQYF.

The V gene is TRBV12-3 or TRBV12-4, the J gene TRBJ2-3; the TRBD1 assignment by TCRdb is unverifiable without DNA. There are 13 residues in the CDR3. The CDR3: CASTSGGRDTQYF.

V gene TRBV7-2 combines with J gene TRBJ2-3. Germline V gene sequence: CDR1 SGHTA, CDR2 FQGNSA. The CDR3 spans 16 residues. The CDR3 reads CASSWYLGLSTDTQYF. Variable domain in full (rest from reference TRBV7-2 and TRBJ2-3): GAGVSQSPSNKVTEKGKDVELRCDPISGHTALYWYRQSLGQGLEFLIYFQGNSAPDKSGLPSDRFSAERTGGSVSTLTIQRTQQEDSAVYLCASSWYLGLSTDTQYFGPGTRLTVL.

The CDR3 protein is CASSSRTDFTYNEQFF. This rearrangement joins TRBV7-9 to TRBJ2-1; TCRdb calls TRBD1, which cannot be checked without DNA. Per the germline V gene, CDR1 is SEHNR and CDR2 is FQNEAQ (reference sequence). The length of the CDR3 is 16 residues.

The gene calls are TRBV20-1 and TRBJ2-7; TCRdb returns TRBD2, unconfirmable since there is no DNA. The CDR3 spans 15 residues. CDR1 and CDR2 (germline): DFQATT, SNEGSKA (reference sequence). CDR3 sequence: CSARARAGQTYEQYF.

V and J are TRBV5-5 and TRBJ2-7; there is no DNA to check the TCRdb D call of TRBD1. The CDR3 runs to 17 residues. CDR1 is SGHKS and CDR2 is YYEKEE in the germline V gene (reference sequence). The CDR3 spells CASSSQPGGQGIREQYF.

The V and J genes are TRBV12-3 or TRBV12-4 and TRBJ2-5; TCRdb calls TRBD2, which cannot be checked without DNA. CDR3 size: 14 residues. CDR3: CASSSAGGPKTQYF.

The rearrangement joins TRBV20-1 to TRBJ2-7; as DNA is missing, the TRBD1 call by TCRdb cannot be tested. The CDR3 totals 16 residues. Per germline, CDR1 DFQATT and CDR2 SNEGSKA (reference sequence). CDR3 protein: CSANRLLQGFVYEQYF.

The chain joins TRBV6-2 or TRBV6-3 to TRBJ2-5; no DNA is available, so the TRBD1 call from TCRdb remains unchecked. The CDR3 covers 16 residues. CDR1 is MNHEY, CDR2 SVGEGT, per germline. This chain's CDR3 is CASSLGTGNLQETQYF.

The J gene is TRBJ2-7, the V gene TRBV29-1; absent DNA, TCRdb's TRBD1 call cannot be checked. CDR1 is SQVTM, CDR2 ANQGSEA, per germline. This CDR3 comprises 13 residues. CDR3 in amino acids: CSVSSGAIYEQYF.

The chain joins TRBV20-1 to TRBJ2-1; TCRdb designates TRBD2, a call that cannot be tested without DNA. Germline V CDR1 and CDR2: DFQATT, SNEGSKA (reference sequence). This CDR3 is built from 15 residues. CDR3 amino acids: CSARDRDFIYNEQFF.